One T cell receptor (beta chain) is described in this entry. What it binds is not known. These data are taken from a study of CD8 T cell repertoires and HIV-1 epitope variants. For the study at large: Controls included no peptide, Ebola AY9 epitope, and a CMV, EBV, flu pool. Tested: three Gag epitope families, Nef HW9 and YT9. Autologous T cell-negative cells served as antigen-presenting cells in equal numbers. 1M T cells were kept uncultured as a baseline.

Generated by immunoSEQ multiplex PCR, the TCRdb table keeps only in-frame clones and is missing some. Of over 4,000 clones listed, over 50% are singletons. The CDR3 contains 12 residues. Germline lookup yields CDR1 LNHDA and CDR2 SQIVND (reference sequence). Trimming pared 8 bases from V and 8 bases from J, leaving 12 bases between. The specimen was cultured CD8+ T cells derived from PBMCs. The genes are TRBV19 and TRBJ1-4; D is ambiguous. The TCR comes from a male donor with HIV. This chain's CDR3 is CASHRGDEKLFF. CDR3 DNA sequence: TGTGCCAGTCACCGGGGTGACGAAAAACTGTTTTTT.